The 22 T cell receptor beta chains in this list originate from one sample, sequenced in a study of T cell responses to AZD1222 COVID-19 vaccine. Measured with immunoSEQ multiplex PCR; TCRdb has only the in-frame clones, and not every one. The sample lists nearly 110,000 clones, about nine tenths occurring once. The sequences come from peripheral blood, collected on day 0 of AZD1222 vaccination. These receptors were taken from an adult in good health.

This chain joins TRBV5-5 and TRBJ2-3, with D perhaps TRBD2 (6 bases). This CDR3 spans 15 amino acids. V was pared by 4 bases and J by 0 bases, with 12 bases between. The germline gives CDR1 SGHKS, CDR2 YYEKEE (reference sequence). CDR3 residues: CASSRAGPSTDTQYF. CDR3 nucleotides: TGTGCCAGCAGCCGAGCGGGCCCAAGCACAGATACGCAGTATTTT. The whole variable domain, remainder taken from reference TRBV5-5 and TRBJ2-3, is DAGVTQSPTHLIKTRGQQVTLRCSPISGHKSVSWYQQVLGQGPQFIFQYYEKEERGRGNFPDRFSARQFPNYSSELNVNALLLGDSALYLCASSRAGPSTDTQYFGPGTRLTVL.

This rearrangement joins TRBV18 to TRBJ1-3; possible D gene TRBD1, 5 bases. V was clipped by 5 bases and J by 4 bases, with 9 bases between them. The V gene's germline CDR1 is KGHSH and CDR2 LQKENI. This CDR3 region has 13 residues. The CDR3 nucleotides read TGTGCCAGCTCAAAAACAGGAGGAAACACCATATATTTT. This translates into CASSKTGGNTIYF.

This clone has just one count. The chain combines TRBV12-3 or TRBV12-4 with TRBJ2-1, with 9 nucleotides matching TRBD2. CDR3 size: 11 residues. The trim removed 6 bases at V and 14 bases at J, leaving 5 bases unmatched. The CDR3 DNA is TGTGCCAGCAGACATGGGACTAGCAAGTTCTTC. This translates into CASRHGTSKFF.

The chain links TRBV6-6 to TRBJ1-1, with D uncertain. CDR3 length: 12 residues. In germline, CDR1 is MNHNY, CDR2 SVGAGI (reference sequence). The V end lost 4 bases, the J end lost 1 base, and 4 bases lay between the germline ends. This chain's CDR3 is CASSSENTEAFF. The DNA for the CDR3 is TGTGCCAGCAGTTCGGAGAACACTGAAGCTTTCTTT.

This sequence joins TRBV28 and TRBJ2-1; D remains unclear. The CDR3 consists of 12 residues. CDR1 and CDR2 (germline): MDHEN, SYDVKM. The germline V and J ends were trimmed by 9 bases and 7 bases, with 13 bases remaining between them. The CDR3 here is CASSSRLNEQFF. CDR3 sequence (DNA): TGTGCCAGTTCCAGTCGCTTGAATGAGCAGTTCTTC.

J is TRBJ1-3 and V is TRBV6-5; maybe TRBD1 (6 bases). The CDR3 covers 15 residues. CDR1 is MNHEY and CDR2 is SVGAGI in the germline V gene. Trimming left V 7 bases short and J 1 base short, with 14 bases between. This chain's CDR3 is CASTEQGVSGNTIYF. CDR3 DNA: TGTGCCAGCACAGAACAGGGTGTTTCTGGAAACACCATATATTTT.

The chain is built from TRBV19 and TRBJ2-1, with D uncertain. Looked up from germline, CDR1 is LNHDA and CDR2 is SQIVND (reference sequence). The ends were cut back, 0 bases at V and 6 bases at J, with 6 bases in the middle. The CDR3 contains 13 residues. The CDR3: CASSIEISNEQFF. The CDR3 DNA follows: TGTGCCAGTAGTATAGAGATTAGCAATGAGCAGTTCTTC.

The J gene is TRBJ1-2, the V gene TRBV7-9; tentatively, D is TRBD1 (5 bases). The CDR3 totals 15 residues. V was pared by 5 bases and J by 4 bases, with 17 bases between. The germline V gene encodes CDR1 SEHNR and CDR2 FQNEAQ (reference sequence). The CDR3 loop reads CASSLSPGRTYGYTF. Written as DNA, the CDR3 is TGTGCCAGCAGCCTTAGCCCAGGGAGGACCTATGGCTACACCTTC.

The chain recombines TRBV18 with TRBJ1-1; 9 nucleotides match TRBD1. CDR3 size: 20 residues. V trimming: 1 base; J trimming: 3 bases; junction bases outside the gene matches: 18. Germline lookup yields CDR1 KGHSH and CDR2 LQKENI. CDR3 protein: CASSPLSRRTGARGYTEAFF. DNA for the CDR3: TGTGCCAGCTCACCACTATCTCGCCGGACAGGGGCCCGAGGGTACACTGAAGCTTTCTTT.

The chain is built from TRBV25-1 and TRBJ2-6, with D possibly TRBD1 on 5 matching bases. The CDR3 is 15 amino acids. The germline V gene has CDR1 MGHDK and CDR2 SYGVNS. V shed 2 bases and J shed 5 bases, with 10 bases lying between them. The CDR3 is CASSEGAGRANVLTF. CDR3 sequence (DNA): TGTGCCAGCAGTGAAGGGGCAGGGAGGGCCAACGTCCTGACTTTC.

V and J are TRBV7-2 and TRBJ2-7, with a tentative D call TRBD2 (6 bases). This CDR3 has 15 amino acids. Trimming stripped 1 base from V and 0 bases from J, with 10 bases between. Germline CDR1 SGHTA, CDR2 FQGNSA. DNA of the CDR3: TGTGCCAGCAGCTTAGGGGACGGGAGCTCCTACGAGCAGTACTTC. Amino acid sequence: CASSLGDGSSYEQYF. The full variable domain, rest sourced from reference TRBV7-2 and TRBJ2-7, is GAGVSQSPSNKVTEKGKDVELRCDPISGHTALYWYRQSLGQGLEFLIYFQGNSAPDKSGLPSDRFSAERTGGSVSTLTIQRTQQEDSAVYLCASSLGDGSSYEQYFGPGTRLTVT.

This chain connects TRBV6-6 to TRBJ1-2; tentative D call: TRBD1 (6 bases). The germline gives CDR1 MNHNY, CDR2 SVGAGI (reference sequence). The germline V and J ends were trimmed by 4 bases and 10 bases, with 19 bases remaining between them. The CDR3 has 14 amino acids. In nucleotides, the CDR3 is TGTGCCAGCAGTTCCCTCCTGGGGGCGGGGGACTACACCTTC. It is translated as CASSSLLGAGDYTF.

The rearrangement joins TRBV24-1 to TRBJ2-2, with D possibly TRBD1 on 5 matching bases. This CDR3 has 14 amino acids. Germline V CDR1 and CDR2: KGHDR, SFDVKD. Trimming removed 0 bases from V and 4 bases from J, with 5 bases in between. The chain's CDR3 is CATSDLDSTGELFF. The CDR3 DNA reads TGTGCCACCAGTGATTTGGACAGCACCGGGGAGCTGTTTTTT.

The chain carries TRBV5-5 and TRBJ2-1, with D unresolved. The germline V and J ends were trimmed by 1 base and 4 bases, with 12 bases remaining between them. Germline loops: CDR1 SGHKS, CDR2 YYEKEE (reference sequence). CDR3 size: 15 residues. As DNA, the CDR3 is TGTGCCAGCAGCTTGTTTTCCGCGCCGTACAATGAGCAGTTCTTC. It specifies CASSLFSAPYNEQFF.

The V call is TRBV20-1, the J call TRBJ2-7; TRBD1 matches 7 bases. This CDR3 has 14 residues. The germline CDR1 and CDR2 sequences are DFQATT and SNEGSKA (reference sequence). Trimming took 3 bases from V and 7 from J; bases not matched to a gene: 12. The CDR3 spells CSASSQGQSYEQYF. The CDR3 DNA is TGCAGTGCTAGTTCCCAGGGACAGAGTTATGAGCAGTACTTC.

The J gene is TRBJ1-4, the V gene TRBV15; D gene ambiguous. This CDR3 contains 15 residues. V shed 0 bases and J shed 8 bases, with 13 bases lying between them. Germline CDR1 and CDR2: LNHNV and YYDKDF (reference sequence). In nucleotides, the CDR3 is TGTGCCACCAGCAGAGATCCGGGATATAGGGAAAAACTGTTTTTT. Its protein is CATSRDPGYREKLFF.

This sequence joins TRBV5-1 and TRBJ2-3; D possibly uses TRBD1 or TRBD2 (5 bases each). CDR3 length: 14 amino acids. Trimming took 0 bases from V and 2 from J, leaving 7 bases between them. Looked up from germline, CDR1 is SGHRS and CDR2 is YFSETQ. The CDR3 is CASSLGGITDTQYF. The CDR3 coding sequence is TGCGCCAGCAGCTTGGGGGGGATCACAGATACGCAGTATTTT.

This chain joins TRBV6-1 and TRBJ1-2; a weak D match, TRBD1 (5 bases). Deletions cut 2 bases from V and 7 bases from J, with 14 bases between. This CDR3 spans 14 amino acids. The germline V gene has CDR1 MNHNS and CDR2 SASEGT. The CDR3 nucleotides are TGTGCCAGCAGTGAATCTCCCGGGACGCGTGGCTACACCTTC. Its protein product is CASSESPGTRGYTF.

The chain is built from TRBV12-5 and TRBJ1-1; tentatively, D is TRBD1 (5 bases). Trimming left V 7 bases short and J 3 bases short, with 18 bases between. Per germline, CDR1 LGHNT and CDR2 FRNRAP. This CDR3 spans 15 amino acids. The CDR3 spells CASALARVVDTEAFF. The CDR3 nucleotides are TGTGCTAGTGCCCTTGCCAGGGTAGTGGACACTGAAGCTTTCTTT.

The V and J genes are TRBV6-5 and TRBJ2-7; 7 bases are a match to TRBD2. The germline gives CDR1 MNHEY, CDR2 SVGAGI. V dropped 4 bases and J dropped 4; count of bases not matched to a gene: 10. This CDR3 contains 15 residues. This CDR3 reads CASSLGEGLRYEQYF. CDR3 nucleotides: TGTGCCAGCAGTTTAGGGGAGGGTCTAAGGTACGAGCAGTACTTC.

The chain is built from TRBV25-1 and TRBJ2-7, with a tentative D call TRBD2 (6 bases). This CDR3 spans 11 amino acids. Germline V gene sequence: CDR1 MGHDK, CDR2 SYGVNS. Trimming shortened V by 8 bases and J by 1 base, and 6 bases separated the two germline ends. The CDR3 DNA is TGTGCCAGCGGGGGGTCCTACGAGCAGTACTTC. This encodes CASGGSYEQYF.

This clone has a handful of counts. V gene TRBV6-5 combines with J gene TRBJ2-1; D may be TRBD1 or TRBD2 (6 bases each). The CDR3 is made up of 16 amino acids. Trimming took off 4 bases at V and 10 bases at J, with 23 bases between the two ends. Per germline, CDR1 MNHEY and CDR2 SVGAGI. CDR3 sequence reads: CASSLHSPSGAREQFF. The CDR3 bases are TGTGCCAGCAGTTTACACTCTCCGTCGGGGGCAAGGGAGCAGTTCTTC.